This TCR beta chain was captured in a study of T cell changes during pregnancy in multiple sclerosis. The CDR3 has 17 residues. The germline gives CDR1 LGHNA, CDR2 YSLEER. The junction had 6 bases not matched to a gene; V was cut back by 0 bases and J by 2 bases. Clones were sequenced by immunoSEQ multiplex PCR, and TCRdb holds only the in-frame ones, with some missing. The profile shows 65,000 to 75,000 clones, roughly 89% of them singletons. In its sample, this clone was seen once. The sample in question was peripheral blood, obtained in the third trimester of pregnancy. The chain carries TRBV4-3 and TRBJ2-4; 8 positions agree with TRBD1. The receptor was derived from a female donor in good health, enrolled as a control in a pregnancy study. Here the CDR3 reads CASSQDRTGITKNIQYF. CDR3 coding DNA: TGCGCCAGCAGCCAAGATCGGACAGGGATAACCAAAAACATTCAGTACTTC.